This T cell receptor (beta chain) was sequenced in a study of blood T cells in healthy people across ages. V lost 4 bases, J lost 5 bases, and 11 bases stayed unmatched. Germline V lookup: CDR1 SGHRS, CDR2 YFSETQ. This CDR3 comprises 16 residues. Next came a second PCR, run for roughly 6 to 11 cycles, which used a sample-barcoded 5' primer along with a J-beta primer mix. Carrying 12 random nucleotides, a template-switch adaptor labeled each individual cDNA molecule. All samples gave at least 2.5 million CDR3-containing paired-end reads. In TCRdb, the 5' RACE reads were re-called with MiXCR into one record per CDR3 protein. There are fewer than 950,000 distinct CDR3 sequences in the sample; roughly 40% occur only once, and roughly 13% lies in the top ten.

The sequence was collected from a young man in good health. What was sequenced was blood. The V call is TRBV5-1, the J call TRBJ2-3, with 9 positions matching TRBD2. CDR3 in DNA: TGCGCCAGCAGCCGTAATAGCGGGGGCTCGGAAGATACGCAGTATTTT. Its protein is CASSRNSGGSEDTQYF.